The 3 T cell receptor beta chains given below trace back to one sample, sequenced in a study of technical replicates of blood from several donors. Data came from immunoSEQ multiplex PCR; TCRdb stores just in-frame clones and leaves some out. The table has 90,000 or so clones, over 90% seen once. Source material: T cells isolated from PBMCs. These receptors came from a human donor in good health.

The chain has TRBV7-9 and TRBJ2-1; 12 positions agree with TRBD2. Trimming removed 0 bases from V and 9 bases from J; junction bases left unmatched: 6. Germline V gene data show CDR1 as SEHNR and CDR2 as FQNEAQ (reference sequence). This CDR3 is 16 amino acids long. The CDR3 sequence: CASSLASSSGRGEQFF. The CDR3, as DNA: TGTGCCAGCAGCTTAGCGTCGTCTAGCGGGAGGGGTGAGCAGTTCTTC.

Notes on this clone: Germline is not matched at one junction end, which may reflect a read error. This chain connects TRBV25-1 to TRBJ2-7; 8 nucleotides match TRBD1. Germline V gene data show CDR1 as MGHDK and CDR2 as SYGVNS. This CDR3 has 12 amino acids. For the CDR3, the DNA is TGTGCCAGCAGTGTCAACCGGGACAGGCTCTCGTTC. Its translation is CASSVNRDRLSF.

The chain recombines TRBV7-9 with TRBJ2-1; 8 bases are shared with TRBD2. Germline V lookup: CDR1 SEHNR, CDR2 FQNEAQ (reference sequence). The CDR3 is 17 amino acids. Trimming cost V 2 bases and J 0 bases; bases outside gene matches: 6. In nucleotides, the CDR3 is TGTGCCAGCAGCTTATCCCCCACTAGCGGCTCCTACAATGAGCAGTTCTTC. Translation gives CASSLSPTSGSYNEQFF. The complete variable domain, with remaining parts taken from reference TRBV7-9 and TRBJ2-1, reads DTGVSQNPRHKITKRGQNVTFRCDPISEHNRLYWYRQTLGQGPEFLTYFQNEAQLEKSRLLSDRFSAERPKGSFSTLEIQRTEQGDSAMYLCASSLSPTSGSYNEQFFGPGTRLTVL.